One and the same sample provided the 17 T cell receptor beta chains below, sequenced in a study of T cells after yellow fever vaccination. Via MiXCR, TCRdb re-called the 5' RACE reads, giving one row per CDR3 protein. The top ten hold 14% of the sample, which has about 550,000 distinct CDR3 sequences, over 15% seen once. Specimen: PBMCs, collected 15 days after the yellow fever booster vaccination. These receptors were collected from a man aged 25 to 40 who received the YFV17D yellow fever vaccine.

The CDR3 is CSARGGDSYNEQFF. The CDR3 DNA reads as TGCAGTGCTAGAGGGGGGGACTCCTACAATGAGCAGTTCTTC. The rearrangement links TRBV20-1 to TRBJ2-1; D is possibly TRBD2 (6 bases). The V gene lost 1 base and the J gene lost 0 bases, with 7 bases spanning the gap. Germline V CDR1 and CDR2: DFQATT, SNEGSKA (reference sequence). CDR3 length: 14 residues.

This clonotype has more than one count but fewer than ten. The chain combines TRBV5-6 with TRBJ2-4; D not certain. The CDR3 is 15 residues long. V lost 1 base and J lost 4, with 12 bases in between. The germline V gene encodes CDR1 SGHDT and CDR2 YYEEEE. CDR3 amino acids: CASSLIRNSKNIQYF. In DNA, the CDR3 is TGTGCCAGCAGCTTGATAAGGAACAGTAAAAACATTCAGTACTTC.

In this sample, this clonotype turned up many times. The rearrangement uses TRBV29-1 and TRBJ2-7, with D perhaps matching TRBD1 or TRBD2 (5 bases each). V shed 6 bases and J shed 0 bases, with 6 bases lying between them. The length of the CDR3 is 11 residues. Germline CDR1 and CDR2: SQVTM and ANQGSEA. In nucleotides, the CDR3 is TGCAGCGTGAGGGGCTCCTACGAGCAGTACTTC. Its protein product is CSVRGSYEQYF.

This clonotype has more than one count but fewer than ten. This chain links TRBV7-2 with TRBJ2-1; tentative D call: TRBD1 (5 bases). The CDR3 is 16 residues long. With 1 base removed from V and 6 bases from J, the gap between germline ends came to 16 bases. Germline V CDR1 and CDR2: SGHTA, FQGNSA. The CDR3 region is CASSLGGGAAGNEQFF. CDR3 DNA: TGTGCCAGCAGCTTAGGGGGTGGGGCAGCAGGCAATGAGCAGTTCTTC.

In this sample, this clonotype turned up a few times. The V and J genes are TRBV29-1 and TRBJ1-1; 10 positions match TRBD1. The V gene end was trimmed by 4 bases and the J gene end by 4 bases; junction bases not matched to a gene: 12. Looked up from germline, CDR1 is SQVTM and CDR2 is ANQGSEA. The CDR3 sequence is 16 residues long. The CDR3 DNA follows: TGCAGCGTTGGAGGGACAGGGGACCGCTGGGGCACTGAAGCTTTCTTT. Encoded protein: CSVGGTGDRWGTEAFF.

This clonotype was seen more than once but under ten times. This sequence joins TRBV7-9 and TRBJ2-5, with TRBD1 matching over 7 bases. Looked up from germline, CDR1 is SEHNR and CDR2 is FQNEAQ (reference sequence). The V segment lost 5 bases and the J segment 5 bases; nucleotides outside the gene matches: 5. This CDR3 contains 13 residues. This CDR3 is CASSGDSWETQYF. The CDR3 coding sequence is TGTGCCAGCAGCGGGGACAGCTGGGAGACCCAGTACTTC.

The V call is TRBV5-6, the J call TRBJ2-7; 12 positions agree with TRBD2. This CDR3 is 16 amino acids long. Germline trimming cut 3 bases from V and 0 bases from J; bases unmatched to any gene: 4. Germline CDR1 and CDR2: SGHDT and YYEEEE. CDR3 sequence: CASSSMGLAGSYEQYF. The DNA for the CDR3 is TGTGCCAGCAGCTCCATGGGACTAGCGGGCTCCTACGAGCAGTACTTC.

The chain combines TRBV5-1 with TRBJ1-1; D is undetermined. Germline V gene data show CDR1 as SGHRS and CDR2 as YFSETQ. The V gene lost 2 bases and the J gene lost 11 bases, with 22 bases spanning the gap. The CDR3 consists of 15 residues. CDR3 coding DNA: TGCGCCAGCAGCTTCGGTCCCGCGCTATTGGGCACGGCTTTCTTT. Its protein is CASSFGPALLGTAFF.

The DNA of the CDR3 is TGTGCCACCAGCAGAAGCATGAACACTGAAGCTTTCTTT. Protein sequence: CATSRSMNTEAFF. The rearrangement links TRBV15 to TRBJ1-1, with D unresolved. Germline CDR1 LNHNV, CDR2 YYDKDF (reference sequence). This CDR3 comprises 13 residues. The germline V and J ends were trimmed by 2 bases and 0 bases, with 4 bases remaining between them.

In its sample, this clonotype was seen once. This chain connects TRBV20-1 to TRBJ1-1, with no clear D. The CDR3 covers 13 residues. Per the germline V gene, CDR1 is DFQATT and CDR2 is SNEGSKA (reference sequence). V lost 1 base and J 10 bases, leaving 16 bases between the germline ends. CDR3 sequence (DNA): TGCAGTGCTAGAGGGGAGGGAGGCGAGGGAGCTTTCTTT. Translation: CSARGEGGEGAFF.

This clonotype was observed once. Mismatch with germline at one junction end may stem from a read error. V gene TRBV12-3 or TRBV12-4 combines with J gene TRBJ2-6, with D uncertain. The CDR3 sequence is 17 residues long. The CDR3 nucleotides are TGTGTCAGCAGTTTCAAGGGTCAACACTCTGGGGCCAACGTCCTGACTTTC. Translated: CVSSFKGQHSGANVLTF.

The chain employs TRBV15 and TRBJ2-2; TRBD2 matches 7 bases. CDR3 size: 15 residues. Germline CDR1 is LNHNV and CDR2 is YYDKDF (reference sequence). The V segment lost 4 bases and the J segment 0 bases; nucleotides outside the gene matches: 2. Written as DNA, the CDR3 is TGTGCCACCAGCACTAGCGGACCGAACACCGGGGAGCTGTTTTTT. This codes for CATSTSGPNTGELFF.

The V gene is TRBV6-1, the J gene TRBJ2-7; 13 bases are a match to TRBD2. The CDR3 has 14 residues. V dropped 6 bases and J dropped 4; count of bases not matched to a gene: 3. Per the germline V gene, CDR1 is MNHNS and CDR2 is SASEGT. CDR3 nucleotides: TGTGCCAGCAGAACACTAGCGGGAGGGTACGAGCAGTACTTC. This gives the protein CASRTLAGGYEQYF.

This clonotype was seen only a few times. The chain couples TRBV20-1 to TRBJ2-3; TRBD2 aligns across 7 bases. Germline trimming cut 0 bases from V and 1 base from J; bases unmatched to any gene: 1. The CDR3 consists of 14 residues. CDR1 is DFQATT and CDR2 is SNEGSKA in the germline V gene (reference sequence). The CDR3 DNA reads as TGCAGTGCTAGAGAAAGCGGGGGCACAGATACGCAGTATTTT. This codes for CSARESGGTDTQYF.

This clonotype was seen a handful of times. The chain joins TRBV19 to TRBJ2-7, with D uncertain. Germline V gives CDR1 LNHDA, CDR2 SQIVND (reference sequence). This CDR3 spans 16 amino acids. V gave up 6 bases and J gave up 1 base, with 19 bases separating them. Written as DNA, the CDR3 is TGTGCCAGTAGCCCGGTCGTGGCACAGCCATCCTACGAGCAGTACTTC. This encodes CASSPVVAQPSYEQYF.

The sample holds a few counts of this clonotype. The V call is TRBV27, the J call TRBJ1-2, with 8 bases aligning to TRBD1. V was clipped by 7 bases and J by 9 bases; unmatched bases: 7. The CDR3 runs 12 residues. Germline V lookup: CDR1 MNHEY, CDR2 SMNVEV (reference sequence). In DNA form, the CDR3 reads TGTGCCAGCATCGACAGGGGAGGCAGCTACACCTTC. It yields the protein CASIDRGGSYTF.

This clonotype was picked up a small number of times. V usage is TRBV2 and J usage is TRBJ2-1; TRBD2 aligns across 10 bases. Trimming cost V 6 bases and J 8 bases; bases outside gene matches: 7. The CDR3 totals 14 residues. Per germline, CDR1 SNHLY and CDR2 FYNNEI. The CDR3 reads CASSSSGGEDEQFF. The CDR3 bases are TGTGCCAGCAGCAGCAGCGGGGGGGAGGATGAGCAGTTCTTC.